These 24 T cell receptor beta chains were all obtained from the same sample, sequenced in a study of cytomegalovirus exposure and HLA in healthy donors. The PCR ran on 60 Vbeta and 13 Jbeta primers. The method was immunoSEQ multiplex PCR; TCRdb's version includes in-frame clones alone and lacks a portion of them. The repertoire consists of over 150,000 clones, with 75% to 85% occurring once and the leading ten covering roughly 1.4%. What was sequenced was PBMCs. Receptor source: a woman in her 30s in good health and CMV-seropositive.

This clone came up a few times. The chain's CDR3 is CAGSRGSTGELFF. The CDR3 DNA is TGTGCCGGGTCCCGCGGGAGCACCGGGGAGCTGTTTTTT. V is TRBV7-9 and J is TRBJ2-2; 7 bases map to TRBD2. The ends lost 11 bases at V and 4 bases at J; junction bases unmatched: 7. CDR1 SEHNR and CDR2 FQNEAQ come from the germline V gene (reference sequence). The CDR3 runs to 13 residues. The full variable domain, with the rest looked up from reference TRBV7-9 and TRBJ2-2, is DTGVSQNPRHKITKRGQNVTFRCDPISEHNRLYWYRQTLGQGPEFLTYFQNEAQLEKSRLLSDRFSAERPKGSFSTLEIQRTEQGDSAMYLCAGSRGSTGELFFGEGSRLTVL.

The rearrangement uses TRBV6-6 and TRBJ1-1, with 7 nucleotides matching TRBD1. The CDR3 extends over 14 amino acids. The germline gives CDR1 MNHNY, CDR2 SVGAGI (reference sequence). V trimming: 5 bases; J trimming: 2 bases; junction bases outside the gene matches: 5. The DNA for the CDR3 is TGTGCCAGCAGTAAACGGGACAGAAACACTGAAGCTTTCTTT. It codes for CASSKRDRNTEAFF.

This chain uses TRBV11-2 with TRBJ2-5; TRBD1 agrees at 9 bases. The V gene's germline CDR1 is SGHAT and CDR2 FQNNGV. The CDR3 covers 14 residues. Trimming removed 3 bases from V and 5 bases from J; junction bases left unmatched: 4. The CDR3 DNA reads as TGTGCCAGCAGCTTCGGACAGGGGCGGGAGACCCAGTACTTC. Its translation is CASSFGQGRETQYF. Combining the CDR3 with reference TRBV11-2 and TRBJ2-5 gives the whole variable domain EAGVAQSPRYKIIEKRQSVAFWCNPISGHATLYWYQQILGQGPKLLIQFQNNGVVDDSQLPKDRFSAERLKGVDSTLKIQPAKLEDSAVYLCASSFGQGRETQYFGPGTRLLVL.

The rearrangement links TRBV28 to TRBJ1-2; possible D gene TRBD1, 6 bases. The germline gives CDR1 MDHEN, CDR2 SYDVKM. This CDR3 comprises 15 residues. V lost 3 bases and J 2 bases, leaving 13 bases between the germline ends. The CDR3 spells CASSFARGLNYGYTF. CDR3 nucleotides: TGTGCCAGCAGTTTTGCCAGGGGCCTGAACTATGGCTACACCTTC.

The chain uses TRBV7-3 and TRBJ2-1, with 7 positions matching TRBD1. Losses at the gene ends were 5 bases for V and 7 bases for J; bases not matched to a gene: 11. Per the germline V gene, CDR1 is SGHTA and CDR2 is FQGTGA. This CDR3 spans 15 amino acids. DNA of the CDR3: TGTGCCAGCAGCCCCCGCCCACAGGGGTGGAATGAGCAGTTCTTC. This encodes CASSPRPQGWNEQFF.

This rearrangement joins TRBV7-9 to TRBJ1-1; D is perhaps TRBD1 (5 bases). The germline CDR1 and CDR2 sequences are SEHNR and FQNEAQ (reference sequence). CDR3 size: 15 residues. V was trimmed by 5 bases and J by 2 bases, leaving 15 bases between them. The CDR3 nucleotides are TGTGCCAGCAGCCGGGGGGGGGAATTAAACACTGAAGCTTTCTTT. It encodes CASSRGGELNTEAFF. Combining the CDR3 with reference TRBV7-9 and TRBJ1-1 gives the whole variable domain DTGVSQNPRHKITKRGQNVTFRCDPISEHNRLYWYRQTLGQGPEFLTYFQNEAQLEKSRLLSDRFSAERPKGSFSTLEIQRTEQGDSAMYLCASSRGGELNTEAFFGQGTRLTVV.

This CDR3 reads CASSTREDYGYTF. CDR3 bases: TGTGCCAGCAGCACCAGGGAGGACTATGGCTACACCTTC. The chain recombines TRBV7-8 with TRBJ1-2, with a tentative D call TRBD1 (5 bases). V was trimmed by 5 bases and J by 3 bases, leaving 10 bases between them. CDR1 is SGHVS and CDR2 is FQNEAQ in the germline V gene. The CDR3 loop spans 13 amino acids.

The chain carries TRBV27 and TRBJ2-1, with 7 nucleotides matching TRBD1. The CDR3 sequence is 13 residues long. J was trimmed by 6 bases and V by 8 bases; bases with no gene match: 7. Germline CDR1 and CDR2: MNHEY and SMNVEV (reference sequence). In nucleotides, the CDR3 is TGTGCCAGCTGGCCGAACAGGGGCAATGAGCAGTTCTTC. Its translation: CASWPNRGNEQFF.

This clone was seen a handful of times. The chain combines TRBV28 with TRBJ2-1; possibly TRBD2 for D (6 bases). Trimming removed 6 bases from V and 2 bases from J, with 14 bases in between. The CDR3 contains 15 residues. Germline values: CDR1 MDHEN, CDR2 SYDVKM. In DNA, the CDR3 is TGTGCCAGCAGCTCCGTAGTAGCGGCCTACAATGAGCAGTTCTTC. Translating gives CASSSVVAAYNEQFF.

This sequence joins TRBV5-1 and TRBJ1-4; 7 nucleotides match TRBD1. The V gene's germline CDR1 is SGHRS and CDR2 YFSETQ. V trimming: 1 base; J trimming: 8 bases; junction bases outside the gene matches: 11. The CDR3 extends over 16 amino acids. The CDR3 spells CASSLFPYTGEEKLFF. For the CDR3, the DNA is TGCGCCAGCAGCTTGTTCCCTTACACAGGGGAAGAAAAACTGTTTTTT. The variable domain in full, with the rest retrieved from reference TRBV5-1 and TRBJ1-4, is KAGVTQTPRYLIKTRGQQVTLSCSPISGHRSVSWYQQTPGQGLQFLFEYFSETQRNKGNFPGRFSGRQFSNSRSEMNVSTLELGDSALYLCASSLFPYTGEEKLFFGSGTQLSVL.

J is TRBJ2-3 and V is TRBV7-2, with D possibly TRBD2 on 5 matching bases. Trimming shortened V by 7 bases and J by 2 bases, and 16 bases separated the two germline ends. The germline CDR1 and CDR2 sequences are SGHTA and FQGNSA. This CDR3 has 15 amino acids. CDR3 coding DNA: TGTGCCAGCACCTCGGGGAAAGTTTTCACAGATACGCAGTATTTT. Translated, it gives CASTSGKVFTDTQYF.

Of note for this clone: The germline gene is not matched at one end of the junction; a read error may be the cause. This specimen includes other DNA sequences encoding the same CDR3. The chain recombines TRBV5-1 with TRBJ2-7, with 8 positions matching TRBD1. This CDR3 spans 15 amino acids. CDR1 is SGHRS, CDR2 YFSETQ, per germline. CDR3 amino acids: CASSPWDRSSYEQYF. CDR3 coding DNA: TGTGCCAGCAGCCCATGGGACAGGAGCTCCTACGAGCAGTACTTC.

J is TRBJ2-4 and V is TRBV5-1, with TRBD2 matching over 10 bases. The CDR3 has 14 residues. Germline lookup yields CDR1 SGHRS and CDR2 YFSETQ. Trimming cost V 2 bases and J 6 bases; bases outside gene matches: 2. As DNA, the CDR3 is TGCGCCAGCAGCTTTACTAGCGGGACAAACATTCAGTACTTC. It yields the protein CASSFTSGTNIQYF.

The J gene is TRBJ2-1, the V gene TRBV28; 7 bases are a match to TRBD2. The J segment lost 0 bases and the V segment lost 6 bases, leaving 8 bases of the junction unmatched. Looked up from germline, CDR1 is MDHEN and CDR2 is SYDVKM. This CDR3 is 16 amino acids long. CDR3 nucleotide sequence: TGTGCCAGCAGCTCTAGCGGCGCCAGCTCCTACAATGAGCAGTTCTTC. This codes for CASSSSGASSYNEQFF.

The V and J genes are TRBV30 and TRBJ1-5; D may be TRBD1 (6 bases). This CDR3 is built from 14 residues. The V and J ends lost 3 bases and 4 bases respectively, with 13 bases between them. Germline values: CDR1 GTSNPN, CDR2 SVGIG (reference sequence). The CDR3 DNA reads TGTGCCTGGAGCCGGGGGGCAAATAATCAGCCCCAGCATTTT. Translating it yields CAWSRGANNQPQHF.

V is TRBV28 and J is TRBJ2-3; TRBD2 matches at 11 bases. The V segment lost 7 bases and the J segment 5 bases; nucleotides outside the gene matches: 20. The germline gives CDR1 MDHEN, CDR2 SYDVKM. The CDR3 consists of 19 residues. Written as DNA, the CDR3 is TGTGCCAGCACCCCGGGTCGGGGGTGGGGACTAGCGGACCAAGATACGCAGTATTTT. It yields the protein CASTPGRGWGLADQDTQYF. Full variable domain (outside the CDR3, taken from reference TRBV28 and TRBJ2-3): DVKVTQSSRYLVKRTGEKVFLECVQDMDHENMFWYRQDPGLGLRLIYFSYDVKMKEKGDIPEGYSVSREKKERFSLILESASTNQTSMYLCASTPGRGWGLADQDTQYFGPGTRLTVL.

The chain couples TRBV4-3 to TRBJ2-1; 10 bases map to TRBD2. There are 16 residues in the CDR3. Looked up from germline, CDR1 is LGHNA and CDR2 is YSLEER. J was trimmed by 9 bases and V by 0 bases; bases with no gene match: 8. CDR3 sequence reads: CASSQDETSGMVEQFF. The CDR3 DNA reads TGCGCCAGCAGCCAAGATGAAACTAGCGGGATGGTTGAGCAGTTCTTC.

V is TRBV19 and J is TRBJ1-1; possibly TRBD1 for D (5 bases). The ends were cut back, 1 base at V and 6 bases at J, with 12 bases in the middle. The CDR3 has 14 residues. Germline values: CDR1 LNHDA, CDR2 SQIVND (reference sequence). Here the CDR3 DNA reads TGTGCCAGTAGTATAGGGCAGGGTTCCGCTGAAGCTTTCTTT. The encoded protein is CASSIGQGSAEAFF.

The chain carries TRBV29-1 and TRBJ2-5; 8 bases match TRBD2. Germline-derived CDR1 and CDR2 are SQVTM and ANQGSEA. This CDR3 spans 14 amino acids. J was trimmed by 0 bases and V by 5 bases; bases with no gene match: 5. The CDR3 sequence is CSVLISGNQETQYF. CDR3 in DNA: TGCAGCGTTTTGATTAGCGGGAACCAAGAGACCCAGTACTTC.

The chain couples TRBV28 to TRBJ2-5; maybe TRBD2 (5 bases). CDR1 and CDR2 (germline): MDHEN, SYDVKM. V was pared by 7 bases and J by 4 bases, with 19 bases between. The CDR3 loop spans 15 amino acids. The CDR3 loop is CASTPGGGGIETQYF. CDR3 in DNA: TGTGCCAGCACCCCTGGAGGAGGCGGTATAGAGACCCAGTACTTC.

The chain recombines TRBV9 with TRBJ2-1, with 11 bases aligning to TRBD2. The germline V gene encodes CDR1 SGDLS and CDR2 YYNGEE. CDR3 size: 15 residues. V lost 4 bases and J lost 7; bases outside the gene matches: 7. CDR3 region: CASSILAGARNEQFF. The CDR3 nucleotides are TGTGCCAGCAGCATACTAGCGGGAGCAAGAAATGAGCAGTTCTTC.

The rearrangement joins TRBV9 to TRBJ2-7; 8 positions match TRBD2. Germline V lookup: CDR1 SGDLS, CDR2 YYNGEE. The V segment lost 10 bases and the J segment 6 bases; nucleotides outside the gene matches: 9. The CDR3 has 12 amino acids. The CDR3: CASSGSGGEQYF. In DNA, the CDR3 is TGTGCCTCGAGCGGGAGTGGAGGCGAGCAGTACTTC.

The rearrangement joins TRBV11-2 to TRBJ2-7; TRBD2 matches 10 bases. Germline CDR1 reads SGHAT; CDR2 reads FQNNGV. After removal of 3 bases from V and 0 bases from J, the junction contained 2 bases not matched to a gene. The CDR3 sequence is 15 residues long. The CDR3 is CASSFSSGSSYEQYF. In nucleotides, the CDR3 is TGTGCCAGCAGCTTTTCTAGCGGGAGCTCCTACGAGCAGTACTTC.

The chain combines TRBV7-2 with TRBJ1-2, with 7 nucleotides matching TRBD1. J was trimmed by 0 bases and V by 1 base; bases with no gene match: 2. Germline CDR1 and CDR2: SGHTA and FQGNSA. This CDR3 has 15 amino acids. CDR3 protein: CASSLEQGANYGYTF. As DNA, the CDR3 is TGTGCCAGCAGCTTAGAGCAGGGGGCTAACTATGGCTACACCTTC.